Described below is a single T cell receptor (beta chain) sequence and its context. TCRdb's copy holds only in-frame clones and misses some; the assay was immunoSEQ multiplex PCR. The top ten clones hold around 1.6% of a sample with under 110,000 clones, 91% of them seen once. Germline lookup yields CDR1 SGHVS and CDR2 FNYEAQ. V trimming: 3 bases; J trimming: 7 bases; junction bases outside the gene matches: 6. The CDR3 runs 15 residues. This entry comes from a study of T cell changes during pregnancy in multiple sclerosis. The receptor comes from a female donor with multiple sclerosis, enrolled in a pregnancy study. The sequenced sample was peripheral blood, obtained before pregnancy. The chain has TRBV7-6 and TRBJ2-1, with 10 bases identical to TRBD1. The chain's CDR3 is CASSFWTGGNNEQFF. The DNA of the CDR3 is TGTGCCAGCAGCTTCTGGACAGGGGGTAATAATGAGCAGTTCTTC.